Below, 23 T cell receptor beta chains from the same sample are listed, as sequenced in a study of control samples from healthy donors and cancer patients. Sequencing was performed with immunoSEQ multiplex PCR; in TCRdb, only in-frame clones are kept and a portion is missing. Here the sample spans about 150,000 clones, roughly 94% being singletons. What was sequenced was blood. These receptors were collected from a middle-aged man in good health.

This clone showed up just once. The V call is TRBV27, the J call TRBJ1-6; D is uncertain. This CDR3 contains 13 residues. Germline CDR1 reads MNHEY; CDR2 reads SMNVEV (reference sequence). Trimming stripped 5 bases from V and 4 bases from J, with 6 bases between. CDR3 region: CASSQRYNSPLHF. The CDR3 nucleotides read TGTGCCAGCAGTCAAAGGTATAATTCACCCCTCCACTTT.

This rearrangement joins TRBV4-3 to TRBJ1-2; D gene unclear. This CDR3 is built from 15 residues. Trimming cost V 2 bases and J 5 bases, with 15 bases left between them. Germline V gene lookup returns CDR1 LGHNA and CDR2 YSLEER. The CDR3 region is CASSQITHTSYGYTF. CDR3 DNA sequence: TGCGCCAGCAGCCAAATAACCCATACATCGTATGGCTACACCTTC.

In regard to this clone: The sample has other DNA sequences that encode this CDR3 too. The chain is built from TRBV2 and TRBJ1-1; D may be TRBD1 (6 bases). The CDR3 runs to 13 residues. Germline V CDR1 and CDR2: SNHLY, FYNNEI. Trimming took off 6 bases at V and 2 bases at J, with 10 bases between the two ends. Here the CDR3 DNA reads TGTGCCAGCAGGACAGGTGGTAACACTGAAGCTTTCTTT. This gives the protein CASRTGGNTEAFF.

J is TRBJ1-3 and V is TRBV6-1; D gene ambiguous. Germline V CDR1 and CDR2: MNHNS, SASEGT. The CDR3 length is 14 residues. V dropped 1 base and J dropped 0 bases, with 4 bases sitting between them. The CDR3 sequence: CASSEDNSGNTIYF. CDR3 sequence (DNA): TGTGCCAGCAGTGAAGATAACTCTGGAAACACCATATATTTT.

The chain links TRBV5-6 to TRBJ1-3; D is perhaps TRBD1 (5 bases). CDR1 is SGHDT, CDR2 YYEEEE, per germline. CDR3 size: 16 residues. V lost 2 bases and J lost 1, with 13 bases in between. CDR3 nucleotide sequence: TGTGCCAGCAGCTTCTTTTTTGGGGGGTCTGGAAACACCATATATTTT. As protein: CASSFFFGGSGNTIYF.

The chain has TRBV29-1 and TRBJ2-5, with 12 positions matching TRBD2. Trimming removed 5 bases from V and 4 bases from J; junction bases left unmatched: 11. CDR3 size: 16 residues. Per germline, CDR1 SQVTM and CDR2 ANQGSEA. The CDR3 is CSVLAGGRSGGETQYF. The CDR3 coding sequence is TGCAGCGTTCTAGCGGGGGGGCGGTCGGGCGGAGAGACCCAGTACTTC.

The CDR3 loop reads CASSFDRTSNQPQHF. The CDR3 DNA sequence: TGTGCCAGTAGTTTTGACAGGACTTCCAATCAGCCCCAGCATTTT. This rearrangement joins TRBV19 to TRBJ1-5; weak D call: TRBD1 (6 bases). The CDR3 runs 15 residues. V dropped 5 bases and J dropped 3 bases, with 14 bases sitting between them. Germline V gene lookup returns CDR1 LNHDA and CDR2 SQIVND (reference sequence).

The rearrangement joins TRBV7-8 to TRBJ1-5; no clear D gene. This CDR3 has 15 residues. The germline CDR1 and CDR2 sequences are SGHVS and FQNEAQ. V lost 3 bases and J lost 1, with 10 bases in between. The CDR3 nucleotides read TGTGCCAGCAGCTTCCGAGGGAGGAGCAATCAGCCCCAGCATTTT. This sequence encodes CASSFRGRSNQPQHF.

Written as DNA, the CDR3 is TGTGCCAGCAGTTTAGTTGGGTACAATGAGCAGTTCTTC. It codes for CASSLVGYNEQFF. The J gene is TRBJ2-1, the V gene TRBV12-3 or TRBV12-4, with D unclear. Trimming shortened V by 1 base and J by 4 bases, and 5 bases separated the two germline ends. The CDR3 contains 13 residues.

This clone showed up just once. The chain carries TRBV10-3 and TRBJ2-2; D unresolved. The CDR3 sequence is 15 residues long. Germline values: CDR1 ENHRY, CDR2 SYGVKD. V was trimmed by 3 bases and J by 3 bases, leaving 11 bases between them. The DNA of the CDR3 is TGTGCCATCAGTGATTTCCTAGGGTACACCGGGGAGCTGTTTTTT. Its translation: CAISDFLGYTGELFF.

The chain couples TRBV12-3 or TRBV12-4 to TRBJ1-2; D remains ambiguous. Trimming shortened V by 7 bases and J by 4 bases, and 7 bases separated the two germline ends. This CDR3 is built from 11 residues. CDR3 in amino acids: CASTWGYGYTF. The DNA for the CDR3 is TGTGCCAGCACCTGGGGCTATGGCTACACCTTC.

V gene TRBV6-2 or TRBV6-3 combines with J gene TRBJ2-1; D is ambiguous. With 2 bases removed from V and 9 bases from J, the gap between germline ends came to 8 bases. The CDR3 covers 12 residues. The V gene's germline CDR1 is MNHEY and CDR2 SVGEGT. The CDR3 DNA follows: TGTGCCAGCAGTTACGTCGAGGCTGAGCAGTTCTTC. This translates into CASSYVEAEQFF.

This rearrangement joins TRBV19 to TRBJ1-3; the D is unclear. V lost 3 bases, J lost 4 bases, and 7 bases lay in between. The CDR3 is 13 amino acids. Germline V gene lookup returns CDR1 LNHDA and CDR2 SQIVND (reference sequence). CDR3: CASSILAGNTIYF. The DNA of the CDR3 is TGTGCCAGTAGTATCCTAGCCGGAAACACCATATATTTT. Variable domain in full (rest from reference TRBV19 and TRBJ1-3): DGGITQSPKYLFRKEGQNVTLSCEQNLNHDAMYWYRQDPGQGLRLIYYSQIVNDFQKGDIAEGYSVSREKKESFPLTVTSAQKNPTAFYLCASSILAGNTIYFGEGSWLTVV.

The chain combines TRBV18 with TRBJ1-3, with 7 bases fitting TRBD1. CDR1 is KGHSH and CDR2 is LQKENI in the germline V gene. This CDR3 has 19 residues. Unmatched junction bases numbered 17, after V lost 6 bases and J lost 0 bases. The CDR3 DNA reads TGTGCCAGCTCGCCCATTAGACAGGGACCGCGTCCCTCTGGAAACACCATATATTTT. It codes for CASSPIRQGPRPSGNTIYF.

V usage is TRBV7-9 and J usage is TRBJ1-5, with TRBD1 identical over 7 bases. V lost 5 bases and J lost 7; bases outside the gene matches: 8. This CDR3 spans 14 amino acids. The V gene's germline CDR1 is SEHNR and CDR2 FQNEAQ (reference sequence). The CDR3 coding sequence is TGTGCCAGCAGCAATACAGGGGAGGAACAGCCCCAGCATTTT. Its protein is CASSNTGEEQPQHF.

This clone was observed once. The V and J genes are TRBV3-1 (or the pseudogene TRBV3-2) and TRBJ1-2, with 8 nucleotides matching TRBD1. Germline CDR1 is LGHDT and CDR2 is YNNKEL (reference sequence). After removal of 3 bases from V and 7 bases from J, the junction contained 4 bases not matched to a gene. The CDR3 length is 13 residues. This CDR3 is CASSHRQGSGYTF. The CDR3, as DNA: TGTGCCAGCAGCCACCGACAGGGGTCTGGCTACACCTTC.

V and J are TRBV5-4 and TRBJ1-4, with D perhaps TRBD1 (5 bases). CDR3 length: 15 amino acids. Germline CDR1 and CDR2: SGHNT and YYREEE (reference sequence). V lost 4 bases and J lost 1, with 11 bases in between. CDR3 amino acids: CASSRQGGTNEKLFF. CDR3 coding DNA: TGTGCCAGCAGCCGGCAGGGAGGAACTAATGAAAAACTGTTTTTT.

The J gene is TRBJ2-1, the V gene TRBV3-1 (or the pseudogene TRBV3-2), with 7 bases lining up with TRBD2. The CDR3 consists of 15 residues. Trimming took 4 bases from V and 9 from J; bases not matched to a gene: 12. Looked up from germline, CDR1 is LGHDT and CDR2 is YNNKEL (reference sequence). The CDR3 region is CASSRGGIQVGEQFF. CDR3 DNA: TGTGCCAGCAGCCGCGGGGGAATCCAAGTTGGTGAGCAGTTCTTC.

The gene calls are TRBV19 and TRBJ1-2; D gene uncertain. Germline V gene sequence: CDR1 LNHDA, CDR2 SQIVND (reference sequence). This CDR3 comprises 15 residues. V shed 0 bases and J shed 2 bases, with 10 bases lying between them. CDR3: CASSIDPRPNYGYTF. The CDR3 DNA is TGTGCCAGTAGTATAGATCCTAGGCCCAACTATGGCTACACCTTC.

The chain links TRBV7-8 to TRBJ1-4; D gene ambiguous. The V gene's germline CDR1 is SGHVS and CDR2 FQNEAQ. The V end was cut by 3 bases, the J end by 7 bases, with 3 bases between. The CDR3 spans 11 residues. The CDR3 reads CASSFGEKLFF. Here the CDR3 DNA reads TGTGCCAGCAGCTTCGGTGAAAAACTGTTTTTT.

In DNA form, the CDR3 reads TGTGCCAGCAGCCCCTCGACCGCGACAGGGGGCGGCGAGCAGTACTTC. Protein: CASSPSTATGGGEQYF. The chain carries TRBV7-8 and TRBJ2-7, with 10 bases identical to TRBD1. V lost 5 bases, J lost 6 bases, and 13 bases stayed unmatched. Germline V gene lookup returns CDR1 SGHVS and CDR2 FQNEAQ. This CDR3 region has 16 residues.

CDR3 loop: CASSSDSNYGYTF. As DNA, the CDR3 is TGTGCCAGCAGTTCCGACAGTAACTATGGCTACACCTTC. The chain employs TRBV6-5 and TRBJ1-2, with TRBD1 as a possible D gene (5 bases). V lost 4 bases to trimming and J lost 1 base, with 7 bases between them. The germline V gene has CDR1 MNHEY and CDR2 SVGAGI. The CDR3 is 13 amino acids.

This clone was recorded a few times. The chain uses TRBV6-2 or TRBV6-3 and TRBJ1-5; no clear D gene. V gave up 5 bases and J gave up 2 bases, with 7 bases separating them. The germline V gene has CDR1 MNHEY and CDR2 SVGEGT. This CDR3 contains 13 residues. CDR3 residues: CASSVWGNQPQHF. CDR3 sequence (DNA): TGTGCCAGCAGTGTTTGGGGCAATCAGCCCCAGCATTTT.